The 30 T cell receptor beta chains reported below all come from one sample, sequenced in a study of T cell clonality in common variable immunodeficiency. Data came from immunoSEQ multiplex PCR; TCRdb stores just in-frame clones and leaves some out. Listed here are tens of thousands of clones without any singletons, the top ten holding more than 9%. The specimen sequenced was peripheral blood mononuclear cells. The receptors shown here come from a person aged 18 to 75 in good health.

There are many counts of this clone. The junction shows a germline mismatch at one end, possibly a read error. With the read ending 3 residues before the CDR3 end, the germline J gene is used to fill in that end. The gene calls are TRBV6-2 or TRBV6-3 and TRBJ2-7; D remains unclear. The germline V gene has CDR1 MNHEY and CDR2 SVGEGT. The CDR3 is 17 residues long. The CDR3 spells CASSYSRGPLLTYEQYF. Partial CDR3 DNA: TGCGCCAGCAGTTACTCAAGAGGCCCCTTGCTTACCTACGAG.

This clone was seen at least ten times. The read terminates 3 residues ahead of where the CDR3 ends, so the germline J gene completes it. V is TRBV18 and J is TRBJ2-3; 9 bases match TRBD1. V trimming: 6 bases; J trimming: 2 bases; junction bases outside the gene matches: 6. The CDR3 has 15 residues. Germline CDR1 reads KGHSH; CDR2 reads LQKENI. This CDR3 is CASSTGTGTTDTQYF. CDR3 DNA (partial): TGTGCCAGCTCGACCGGGACAGGGACCACAGATACG.

This clone was observed at least ten times. The missing CDR3 end, 3 residues past where the read stops, is filled in from the germline J gene. V and J are TRBV13 and TRBJ1-2; 7 nucleotides line up with TRBD1. The CDR3 loop spans 13 amino acids. Germline-derived CDR1 and CDR2 are PRHDT and FYEKMQ (reference sequence). V lost 5 bases and J lost 4; bases outside the gene matches: 4. CDR3 loop: CASSGTEIYGYTF. The part of the CDR3 DNA that was read is TGTGCCAGCAGCGGGACAGAAATCTATGGC.

This clone was found many times. The read gets to within 3 residues of the CDR3 end, and the germline J gene fills in the rest. V gene TRBV18 combines with J gene TRBJ1-4; the D gene is possibly TRBD1 (5 bases). The V gene lost 5 bases and the J gene lost 3 bases, with 13 bases spanning the gap. Germline V gene data show CDR1 as KGHSH and CDR2 as LQKENI. The CDR3 has 15 amino acids. The sequenced CDR3 bases are TGTGCCAGCTCATCAGTGCTAGGGGCTAATGAAAAA. Its translation is CASSSVLGANEK. The entire CDR3 protein reads CASSSVLGANEKLFF.

This clone has a count of ten or more. The sequence runs out 3 residues before the end of the CDR3; the remainder is reconstructed from the germline J gene. This chain links TRBV6-1 with TRBJ2-7; 7 nucleotides line up with TRBD1. The germline V gene has CDR1 MNHNS and CDR2 SASEGT. Germline trimming cut 0 bases from V and 0 bases from J; bases unmatched to any gene: 8. The CDR3 spans 17 residues. CDR3 DNA, as far as it was read: TGTGCCAGCAGTGAAGCATTAGGGGGCGTAAGCTCCTACGAG. Its protein product is CASSEALGGVSSYE. The full CDR3 sequence reads CASSEALGGVSSYEQYF.

The table lists this clone with many counts. The read gets to within 3 residues of the CDR3 end, and the germline J gene fills in the rest. The chain employs TRBV7-9 and TRBJ1-2; 9 positions match TRBD1. CDR3 length: 14 residues. Per the germline V gene, CDR1 is SEHNR and CDR2 is FQNEAQ (reference sequence). Partial CDR3 DNA: TGTGCCAGCAGCTTAGACAGGGGGCAGAGGGGC. It yields the protein CASSLDRGQRG. The whole CDR3 is CASSLDRGQRGYTF.

This clone was seen repeatedly, ten times or more. The CDR3 end lies 3 residues beyond the end of the read and is filled in from the germline J gene. The chain couples TRBV7-2 to TRBJ1-2; D gene ambiguous. Between the trimmed V and J ends, which lost 2 bases and 2 bases, there was a span of 9 bases. CDR1 and CDR2 from the germline V gene are SGHTA and FQGNSA. The CDR3 has 14 amino acids. The sequenced part of the CDR3 DNA is TGTGCCAGCAGCTTAAACGCCAGAAACTATGGC. Amino acids: CASSLNARNYG. The entire CDR3 protein is CASSLNARNYGYTF.

This clone was counted at least ten times. The CDR3 extends 3 residues past the end of the read, so its final part is completed from the germline J gene. V usage is TRBV30 and J usage is TRBJ1-3, with 8 bases lining up with TRBD1. The CDR3 contains 14 residues. V gave up 3 bases and J gave up 4 bases; unmatched junction bases: 5. Germline V gene data show CDR1 as GTSNPN and CDR2 as SVGIG (reference sequence). The CDR3 sequence is CAWRRDRSGNTIYF. Partial CDR3 DNA: TGTGCCTGGAGGCGGGACAGGTCAGGAAACACC.

This clone was recorded many times. The CDR3 end lies 3 residues beyond the end of the read and is filled in from the germline J gene. The chain is built from TRBV5-1 and TRBJ1-1, with 9 bases fitting TRBD1. This CDR3 has 16 residues. Germline V CDR1 and CDR2: SGHRS, YFSETQ. Unmatched junction bases numbered 9, after V lost 2 bases and J lost 4 bases. The CDR3 is CASSLTNRGLGTEAFF. CDR3 DNA (partial): TGCGCCAGCAGCTTAACGAACAGGGGGCTGGGCACTGAA.

This clone was seen at least ten times. The read gets to within 3 residues of the CDR3 end, and the germline J gene fills in the rest. This chain joins TRBV7-9 and TRBJ1-4, with 7 bases identical to TRBD1. In germline, CDR1 is SEHNR, CDR2 FQNEAQ (reference sequence). The CDR3 totals 15 residues. J lost 4 bases, V lost 5 bases, and 7 bases had no gene match. CDR3 DNA (partial): TGTGCCAGCAGCAACGACAGGGCCCTTAATGAAAAA. Its translation: CASSNDRALNEK. The CDR3 in its entirety is CASSNDRALNEKLFF.

This clone occurred many times. The CDR3 end is not reached by the read, which stops 3 residues before it; the germline J gene fills it in. The V gene is TRBV20-1, the J gene TRBJ2-3; 10 positions match TRBD2. The CDR3 is 16 residues long. The V segment lost 3 bases and the J segment 2 bases; nucleotides outside the gene matches: 8. The germline V gene has CDR1 DFQATT and CDR2 SNEGSKA (reference sequence). The CDR3 spells CSASRRTSGITDTQYF. The sequenced part of the CDR3 DNA is TGCAGTGCTAGTCGGAGGACTAGCGGCATCACAGATACG.

In this sample, this clone turned up many times. The sequence runs out 3 residues before the end of the CDR3; the remainder is reconstructed from the germline J gene. Distinct nucleotide sequences in the sample also encode this CDR3. This rearrangement joins TRBV20-1 to TRBJ2-7, with D perhaps matching TRBD1 (5 bases). The germline CDR1 and CDR2 sequences are DFQATT and SNEGSKA (reference sequence). The ends were cut back, 1 base at V and 1 base at J, with 8 bases in the middle. This CDR3 has 13 residues. The CDR3 bases that were read are TGCAGTGCTAGAGGGGGCAGTTCCTACGAG. Protein product: CSARGGSSYE. The whole CDR3 sequence is CSARGGSSYEQYF.

This clone was observed at least ten times. The missing CDR3 end, 3 residues past where the read stops, is filled in from the germline J gene. The chain joins TRBV29-1 to TRBJ1-1; TRBD1 matches at 9 bases. The CDR3 is made up of 14 amino acids. Germline V gives CDR1 SQVTM, CDR2 ANQGSEA. J was trimmed by 4 bases and V by 7 bases; bases with no gene match: 10. CDR3 DNA, as far as it was read: TGCAGCGCGCTGGACAGGGGTGATTTCACTGAA. This codes for CSALDRGDFTE. The CDR3 in full is CSALDRGDFTEAFF.

In the case of this clone: A junction boundary mismatches the germline segment, possibly from a read error. Read data end 3 residues before the CDR3 end; the end is taken from the germline J gene. This rearrangement joins TRBV7-9 to TRBJ2-7; TRBD1 might be the D (6 bases). Germline CDR1 is SEHNR and CDR2 is FQNEAQ (reference sequence). The CDR3 runs to 14 residues. The part of the CDR3 DNA that was read is TGTTCCAGCAGCTTAGGGGGACACGGCTACGAG. It codes for CSSSLGGHGYE. The full CDR3 reads CSSSLGGHGYEQYF. The full variable domain, completed using reference TRBV7-9 and TRBJ2-7, is DTGVSQNPRHKITKRGQNVTFRCDPISEHNRLYWYRQTLGQGPEFLTYFQNEAQLEKSRLLSDRFSAERPKGSFSTLEIQRTEQGDSAMYLCSSSLGGHGYEQYFGPGTRLTVT.

This clone was found many times. The CDR3 end falls 3 residues outside the read, so it is completed with the germline J gene. The chain combines TRBV18 with TRBJ2-2; TRBD1 agrees at 7 bases. Germline V gene data show CDR1 as KGHSH and CDR2 as LQKENI. V lost 4 bases, J lost 4 bases, and 3 bases stayed unmatched. This CDR3 is built from 14 residues. The CDR3 bases that were read are TGTGCCAGCTCACAGGGGGCAAGCACCGGGGAG. Translated, it gives CASSQGASTGE. The full CDR3 protein is CASSQGASTGELFF. The full variable domain, its missing parts supplied by reference TRBV18 and TRBJ2-2, is NAGVMQNPRHLVRRRGQEARLRCSPMKGHSHVYWYRQLPEEGLKFMVYLQKENIIDESGMPKERFSAEFPKEGPSILRIQQVVRGDSAAYFCASSQGASTGELFFGEGSRLTVL.

This clone was seen ten or more times. The CDR3 is cut off 3 residues early in the read; its end comes from the germline J gene. The chain employs TRBV10-2 and TRBJ2-7; 10 bases are a match to TRBD2. Germline V gene sequence: CDR1 WSHSY, CDR2 SAAADI. V gave up 8 bases and J gave up 6 bases; unmatched junction bases: 10. CDR3 length: 14 residues. The sequenced part of the CDR3 DNA is TGCGCCAGCGAAGGGCTAGCGGGAGCTGGCGAG. Its protein product is CASEGLAGAGE. The full CDR3 protein is CASEGLAGAGEQYF.

The table lists this clone with many counts. The CDR3 is cut off 3 residues early in the read; its end comes from the germline J gene. The rearrangement uses TRBV6-2 or TRBV6-3 and TRBJ2-1; 11 nucleotides align to TRBD2. With V trimmed by 6 bases and J by 2 bases, 0 bases remained unmatched. CDR1 and CDR2 (germline): MNHEY, SVGEGT. There are 14 residues in the CDR3. CDR3 DNA (partial): TGTGCCAGCAGGACTAGCGGGGCCTACAATGAG. This translates into CASRTSGAYNE. The CDR3 reads in full as CASRTSGAYNEQFF.

This clone was detected many times. The CDR3 end falls 3 residues outside the read, so it is completed with the germline J gene. This chain joins TRBV28 and TRBJ2-2, with TRBD1 matching over 9 bases. The CDR3 has 15 amino acids. Germline trimming cut 2 bases from V and 5 bases from J; bases unmatched to any gene: 3. Germline V gives CDR1 MDHEN, CDR2 SYDVKM. Here the CDR3 reads CASSLTGGGTGELFF. CDR3 DNA (partial): TGTGCCAGCAGTTTAACAGGGGGCGGAACCGGGGAG.

This clone has ten or more counts. The read terminates 3 residues ahead of where the CDR3 ends, so the germline J gene completes it. The chain has TRBV5-1 and TRBJ2-7, with 10 bases that match TRBD1. The ends lost 1 base at V and 6 bases at J; junction bases unmatched: 4. The CDR3 spans 14 residues. Germline V gene sequence: CDR1 SGHRS, CDR2 YFSETQ. The CDR3: CASSLMGQGSEQYF. The sequenced part of the CDR3 DNA is TGCGCCAGCAGCTTGATGGGACAGGGGTCCGAG.

The table lists this clone with many counts. The read falls 3 residues short of the CDR3 end, and the missing part is taken from the germline J gene. The J gene is TRBJ1-1, the V gene TRBV29-1, with D unclear. The CDR3 has 14 amino acids. The germline gives CDR1 SQVTM, CDR2 ANQGSEA. V lost 1 base and J lost 0, with 9 bases in between. Incomplete CDR3 DNA: TGCAGCGTTGAAGGTGAAAGCTTGAACACTGAA. Translating it yields CSVEGESLNTE. The whole CDR3 region reads CSVEGESLNTEAFF.

CDR3 DNA (partial): TGCGCCAGCAGTCAATCGGGCAGGAGGGGCACTGAA. Protein: CASSQSGRRGTE. The entire CDR3 reads CASSQSGRRGTEAFF. This chain links TRBV23-1 with TRBJ1-1, with D possibly being TRBD1 (5 bases). The read terminates 3 residues ahead of where the CDR3 ends, so the germline J gene completes it. TRBV23-1 carries the ORF label, with uncertain function. This CDR3 is 15 amino acids long. V shed 0 bases and J shed 4 bases, with 12 bases lying between them.

This clone showed up many times. The sequenced fragment ends 3 residues before the CDR3 boundary, so the rest is inferred from the germline J gene. J is TRBJ2-5 and V is TRBV7-3; 10 nucleotides line up with TRBD1. The CDR3 is 16 residues long. With 2 bases clipped from V and 4 bases from J, the junction kept 7 bases outside the gene matches. From germline, CDR1 is SGHTA and CDR2 FQGTGA. This CDR3 reads CASSLWADRGLETQYF. CDR3 DNA, as far as it was read: TGTGCCAGCAGCTTATGGGCTGACAGGGGGCTAGAGACC.

The sample holds many counts of this clone. The CDR3 end is not reached by the read, which stops 3 residues before it; the germline J gene fills it in. V and J are TRBV5-4 and TRBJ1-6, with D possibly matching TRBD1 (6 bases). CDR3 size: 15 residues. V was trimmed by 5 bases and J by 7 bases, leaving 16 bases between them. Germline CDR1 reads SGHNT; CDR2 reads YYREEE (reference sequence). CDR3 in amino acids: CASRAQGSLNSPLHF. CDR3 DNA, as far as it was read: TGTGCCAGCAGGGCTCAGGGGAGCCTCAATTCACCC.

This clone was detected only a few times. The missing CDR3 end, 3 residues past where the read stops, is filled in from the germline J gene. The rearrangement links TRBV19 to TRBJ2-5; the match to TRBD2 covers 9 bases. The CDR3 contains 15 residues. Germline lookup yields CDR1 LNHDA and CDR2 SQIVND (reference sequence). After removal of 1 base from V and 7 bases from J, the junction contained 7 bases not matched to a gene. The CDR3 region is CASSIVAGGRGTQYF. Incomplete CDR3 DNA: TGTGCCAGTAGTATAGTGGCGGGAGGGCGAGGGACC.

In this sample, this clone turned up many times. Relative to the germline gene, one junction end is altered; a read error may explain this. The read terminates 3 residues ahead of where the CDR3 ends, so the germline J gene completes it. This chain uses TRBV30 with TRBJ2-3; the D gene is possibly TRBD2 (6 bases). The CDR3 runs to 15 residues. Germline loops: CDR1 GTSNPN, CDR2 SVGIG (reference sequence). CDR3 DNA, as far as it was read: TGTGCCTGGAGTCCCCGGGGCACTAGCACAAATACG. The encoded protein is CAWSPRGTSTNT. The full CDR3 sequence reads CAWSPRGTSTNTQYF.

This clone was counted ten times or more. The CDR3 extends 3 residues past the end of the read, so its final part is completed from the germline J gene. The genes are TRBV7-9 and TRBJ2-7; 9 positions match TRBD1. Germline assignment: CDR1 SEHNR and CDR2 FQNEAQ (reference sequence). Trimming removed 3 bases from V and 6 bases from J; junction bases left unmatched: 6. This CDR3 has 14 residues. The CDR3 here is CASSFLQGAAEQYF. Incomplete CDR3 DNA: TGTGCCAGCAGCTTCCTACAGGGGGCAGCCGAG.

This clone came up many times. The sequence runs out 3 residues before the end of the CDR3; the remainder is reconstructed from the germline J gene. The chain has TRBV20-1 and TRBJ2-4, with 7 bases matching TRBD2. CDR1 is DFQATT, CDR2 SNEGSKA, per germline (reference sequence). Trimming took 0 bases from V and 4 from J; bases not matched to a gene: 0. The CDR3 is made up of 13 amino acids. Incomplete CDR3 DNA: TGCAGTGCTAGAGAGGGGGGGAAAAACATT. Amino acids: CSAREGGKNI. The CDR3 in its entirety is CSAREGGKNIQYF.

This clone was counted at least ten times. The read ends 3 residues before the CDR3 terminus; that terminus is restored from the germline J gene. This rearrangement joins TRBV5-8 to TRBJ2-7; 10 bases line up with TRBD2. V was pared by 1 base and J by 1 base, with 2 bases of the junction left unmatched. The CDR3 is made up of 15 amino acids. Germline CDR1 and CDR2: SGHTS and YDEGEE. The covered CDR3 bases are TGTGCCAGCAGCTTGAGGACTAGCGGTTCCTACGAG. Encoded protein: CASSLRTSGSYE. In full, the CDR3 reads CASSLRTSGSYEQYF. The full variable domain, with the rest looked up from reference TRBV5-8 and TRBJ2-7, is EAGVTQSPTHLIKTRGQQATLRCSPISGHTSVYWYQQALGLGLQFLLWYDEGEERNRGNFPPRFSGRQFPNYSSELNVNALELEDSALYLCASSLRTSGSYEQYFGPGTRLTVT.

In this sample, this clone turned up many times. The read terminates 3 residues ahead of where the CDR3 ends, so the germline J gene completes it. The chain joins TRBV4-2 to TRBJ2-2; 9 bases match TRBD2. This CDR3 comprises 15 residues. Per the germline V gene, CDR1 is LGHNA and CDR2 is YNFKEQ. Unmatched junction bases numbered 7, after V lost 5 bases and J lost 6 bases. CDR3 DNA (partial): TGTGCCAGCAGCACGATAGCGGGGGAAGCCGGGGAG. It specifies CASSTIAGEAGE. The whole CDR3 protein is CASSTIAGEAGELFF.

This clone was observed many times. From the germline J gene comes the end of the CDR3, since the read stops 3 residues before it. The chain links TRBV18 to TRBJ1-1; 8 bases line up with TRBD1. CDR1 KGHSH and CDR2 LQKENI come from the germline V gene. The CDR3 is 14 residues long. Trimming cost V 6 bases and J 1 base; bases outside gene matches: 4. Incomplete CDR3 DNA: TGTGCCAGCTCCCCGGACAGGGCGAACACTGAA. Translated: CASSPDRANTE. The CDR3 reads in full as CASSPDRANTEAFF. Using reference TRBV18 and TRBJ1-1 for the parts outside the CDR3, the full variable domain is NAGVMQNPRHLVRRRGQEARLRCSPMKGHSHVYWYRQLPEEGLKFMVYLQKENIIDESGMPKERFSAEFPKEGPSILRIQQVVRGDSAAYFCASSPDRANTEAFFGQGTRLTVV.